Listed here are 15 T cell receptor beta chains from one sample, sequenced in a study of blood T cell repertoires in COVID-19. Method: immunoSEQ multiplex PCR; TCRdb's copy keeps in-frame clones and lacks some. The data hold about 190,000 clones, with roughly 80% observed a single time. Sequencing used peripheral blood. These receptor sequences come from a woman aged 25 to 39 with acute or convalescent COVID-19.

The chain is built from TRBV5-8 and TRBJ1-2; 10 bases are shared with TRBD1. From germline, CDR1 is SGHTS and CDR2 YDEGEE. CDR3 size: 14 residues. Unmatched junction bases numbered 4, after V lost 4 bases and J lost 4 bases. The CDR3 DNA sequence: TGTGCCAGCAGCGCGGGACAGGGGACCTATGGCTACACCTTC. This translates into CASSAGQGTYGYTF.

This chain links TRBV9 with TRBJ2-1; 14 nucleotides agree with TRBD2. The CDR3 has 16 amino acids. CDR1 is SGDLS and CDR2 is YYNGEE in the germline V gene. With V trimmed by 4 bases and J by 12 bases, 12 bases remained unmatched. CDR3 loop: CASSMLGTSGSSVQFF. CDR3 coding DNA: TGTGCCAGCAGCATGCTAGGGACTAGCGGGAGTAGCGTGCAGTTCTTC.

The V and J genes are TRBV28 and TRBJ1-2; D is possibly TRBD1 (6 bases). The V gene's germline CDR1 is MDHEN and CDR2 SYDVKM. V gave up 4 bases and J gave up 5 bases, with 17 bases separating them. The CDR3 contains 15 residues. CDR3 in amino acids: CASSYGSGDNYGYTF. The CDR3 nucleotides are TGTGCCAGCAGTTACGGGTCAGGGGACAATTATGGCTACACCTTC.

The rearrangement links TRBV7-9 to TRBJ2-7; 11 nucleotides line up with TRBD2. Germline-derived CDR1 and CDR2 are SEHNR and FQNEAQ (reference sequence). The ends lost 5 bases at V and 1 base at J; junction bases unmatched: 7. There are 16 residues in the CDR3. CDR3 sequence: CASSHTGTSGSYEQYF. CDR3 coding DNA: TGTGCCAGCAGCCACACCGGGACTAGCGGTTCCTACGAGCAGTACTTC. Using reference TRBV7-9 and TRBJ2-7 for the parts outside the CDR3, the full variable domain is DTGVSQNPRHKITKRGQNVTFRCDPISEHNRLYWYRQTLGQGPEFLTYFQNEAQLEKSRLLSDRFSAERPKGSFSTLEIQRTEQGDSAMYLCASSHTGTSGSYEQYFGPGTRLTVT.

This clone was counted once. This chain joins TRBV28 and TRBJ2-7; TRBD2 might be the D (5 bases). V lost 4 bases to trimming and J lost 4 bases, with 17 bases between them. The CDR3 extends over 15 amino acids. Germline loops: CDR1 MDHEN, CDR2 SYDVKM. This CDR3 reads CASSSIASDWYEQYF. The CDR3 coding sequence is TGTGCCAGCAGTTCAATAGCGAGCGACTGGTACGAGCAGTACTTC. The entire variable domain, with the rest obtained from reference TRBV28 and TRBJ2-7, is as follows: DVKVTQSSRYLVKRTGEKVFLECVQDMDHENMFWYRQDPGLGLRLIYFSYDVKMKEKGDIPEGYSVSREKKERFSLILESASTNQTSMYLCASSSIASDWYEQYFGPGTRLTVT.

This sequence joins TRBV30 and TRBJ1-5; D ambiguous. The V gene's germline CDR1 is GTSNPN and CDR2 SVGIG (reference sequence). The V gene lost 0 bases and the J gene lost 13 bases, with 16 bases spanning the gap. This CDR3 region has 13 residues. The chain's CDR3 is CAWSVREGSLQHF. As DNA, the CDR3 is TGTGCCTGGAGTGTACGGGAAGGGAGTCTTCAGCATTTT.

The V call is TRBV11-3, the J call TRBJ2-2, with 9 bases aligning to TRBD1. CDR1 SGHNT and CDR2 YENEEA come from the germline V gene. The J segment lost 1 base and the V segment lost 5 bases, leaving 8 bases of the junction unmatched. The CDR3 is made up of 17 amino acids. The CDR3 DNA reads as TGTGCCAGCAGCAAATTCCAGGGACAGGGGAACACCGGGGAGCTGTTTTTT. Amino acids: CASSKFQGQGNTGELFF.

This clone was picked up a small number of times. V usage is TRBV2 and J usage is TRBJ2-1, with TRBD2 identical over 7 bases. Germline CDR1 and CDR2: SNHLY and FYNNEI. Losses at the gene ends were 6 bases for V and 9 bases for J; bases not matched to a gene: 14. The CDR3 contains 15 residues. The CDR3 sequence is CASSEFGGREGEQFF. CDR3 coding DNA: TGTGCCAGCAGCGAATTTGGTGGGAGGGAAGGTGAGCAGTTCTTC.

This chain links TRBV19 with TRBJ1-2; perhaps TRBD1 as D (5 bases). This CDR3 has 16 amino acids. Trimming took off 3 bases at V and 5 bases at J, with 19 bases between the two ends. Germline assignment: CDR1 LNHDA and CDR2 SQIVND (reference sequence). CDR3: CASSMRTLSTRYGYTF. Written as DNA, the CDR3 is TGTGCCAGTAGTATGCGGACATTATCTACGAGGTATGGCTACACCTTC.

The chain links TRBV5-6 to TRBJ1-2, with no clear D. The CDR3 contains 14 residues. Germline V gene lookup returns CDR1 SGHDT and CDR2 YYEEEE. V lost 0 bases to trimming and J lost 2 bases, with 8 bases between them. This CDR3 reads CASSLAWQNYGYTF. The CDR3 coding sequence is TGTGCCAGCAGCTTGGCGTGGCAGAACTATGGCTACACCTTC.

This clone has just one count. An end of the junction differs from the germline gene, which may be a read error. The J gene is TRBJ1-1, the V gene TRBV6-2 or TRBV6-3; TRBD1 aligns across 9 bases. CDR3 size: 12 residues. Germline V gives CDR1 MNHEY, CDR2 SVGEGT. The CDR3 reads CASSLVPGQGLF. CDR3 sequence (DNA): TGTGCCAGCAGTTTAGTCCCGGGACAGGGACTCTTT.

This clone was detected only a few times. This CDR3 reads CASSSTRAATQGHEQFF. The CDR3 coding sequence is TGTGCCAGCAGCTCAACCCGGGCCGCGACACAGGGGCATGAGCAGTTCTTC. This chain links TRBV11-3 with TRBJ2-1, with 7 bases identical to TRBD1. Germline V lookup: CDR1 SGHNT, CDR2 YENEEA. The CDR3 is 17 amino acids. After removal of 4 bases from V and 8 bases from J, the junction contained 17 bases not matched to a gene.

This chain connects TRBV28 to TRBJ2-1; 8 bases map to TRBD2. The CDR3 spans 16 residues. In germline, CDR1 is MDHEN, CDR2 SYDVKM. The junction had 10 bases not matched to a gene; V was cut back by 5 bases and J by 4 bases. The CDR3 DNA is TGTGCCAGCAGTCCCTGGGGTAGCGGGGCTTACAATGAGCAGTTCTTC. It codes for CASSPWGSGAYNEQFF.

In the case of this clone: The junction differs from germline at one of its ends, possibly a read error. V usage is TRBV10-3 and J usage is TRBJ2-1; maybe TRBD1 (6 bases). From germline, CDR1 is ENHRY and CDR2 SYGVKD. The CDR3 extends over 13 amino acids. Here the CDR3 DNA reads TGTGCCATCAGTGAACGAGGGGACAACGAGCAGTTCTTC. Translating it yields CAISERGDNEQFF.

J is TRBJ2-2 and V is TRBV10-3, with 8 positions matching TRBD2. Germline V gene lookup returns CDR1 ENHRY and CDR2 SYGVKD. The CDR3 has 14 residues. After removal of 6 bases from V and 6 bases from J, the junction contained 6 bases not matched to a gene. CDR3 in amino acids: CAISGLAESGELFF. CDR3 DNA sequence: TGTGCCATCAGCGGACTAGCCGAGTCCGGGGAGCTGTTTTTT.